This T cell receptor beta chain was observed in a study of cytomegalovirus exposure and HLA in healthy donors. Study information: Membership in the Caucasian-associated ancestry cluster was found for approximately 85% of roughly 400 genotyped donors.

The CDR3 contains 16 residues. Germline CDR1 reads SGDLS; CDR2 reads YYNGEE. Trimming took 3 bases from V and 0 from J, leaving 13 bases between them. At collection, donors were nominally healthy, but unrecorded immune exposures were probable. The PCR used 60 Vbeta and 13 Jbeta primers. Produced via immunoSEQ multiplex PCR; TCRdb's table is partial and in-frame only. The sample shows some 200,000 clones, around three quarters of them seen only once. General study points: Among TCR beta chains, those listed as cytomegalovirus-associated numbered around 180. A later look showed TCR association rates differing by HLA locus, highest for DRB1 and lowest for HLA-C.

As regards this clone: As yet, its antigen is unknown.

This rearrangement joins TRBV9 to TRBJ1-3, with no clear D. The specimen sequenced was PBMCs. This clonotype originated in a woman aged 45-65 years in good health and CMV-seronegative. CDR3 DNA: TGTGCCAGCAGCGAGCCCGGGATACCCTCTGGAAACACCATATATTTT. Its translation: CASSEPGIPSGNTIYF. The variable domain in full, with the rest retrieved from reference TRBV9 and TRBJ1-3, is DSGVTQTPKHLITATGQRVTLRCSPRSGDLSVYWYQQSLDQGLQFLIQYYNGEERAKGNILERFSAQQFPDLHSELNLSSLELGDSALYFCASSEPGIPSGNTIYFGEGSWLTVV.